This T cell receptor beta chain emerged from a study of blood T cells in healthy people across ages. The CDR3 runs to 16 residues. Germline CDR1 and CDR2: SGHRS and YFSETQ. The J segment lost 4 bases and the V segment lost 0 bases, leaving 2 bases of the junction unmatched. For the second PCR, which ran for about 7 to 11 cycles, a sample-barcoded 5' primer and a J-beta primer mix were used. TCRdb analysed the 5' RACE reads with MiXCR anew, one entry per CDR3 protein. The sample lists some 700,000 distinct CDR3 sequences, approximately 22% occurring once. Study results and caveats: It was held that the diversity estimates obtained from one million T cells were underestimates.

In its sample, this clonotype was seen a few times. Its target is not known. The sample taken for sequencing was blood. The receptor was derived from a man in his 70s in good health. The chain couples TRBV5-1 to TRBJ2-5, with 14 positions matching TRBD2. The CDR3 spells CASSLGLAGGLETQYF. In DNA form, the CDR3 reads TGCGCCAGCAGCTTGGGACTAGCGGGGGGGCTAGAGACCCAGTACTTC.